Listed here is a single TCR beta chain. The Seattle patients, enrolled during active infection, were followed longitudinally. CDR1 and CDR2 from the germline V gene are KGHSH and LQKENI. Trimming removed 2 bases from V and 8 bases from J, with 12 bases in between. The CDR3 length is 14 residues. The data derive from a study of blood T cell repertoires in COVID-19. For the study at large: Donors in the United States, Italy and Spain gave samples during acute or convalescent COVID-19.

Profiling relied on immunoSEQ multiplex PCR, and the TCRdb table lists in-frame clones only, not all of them. The sample has about 340,000 clones, around 87% seen once; the top ten hold just under 6.5%. The chain links TRBV18 to TRBJ1-4, with D perhaps matching TRBD1 (6 bases). Sequenced material: peripheral blood. The receptor was derived from a woman between 45 and 65 years old with COVID-19, enrolled during active disease. The CDR3 coding sequence is TGTGCCAGCTCACCAGGACAGCCAACCGAAAAACTGTTTTTT. Protein product: CASSPGQPTEKLFF.